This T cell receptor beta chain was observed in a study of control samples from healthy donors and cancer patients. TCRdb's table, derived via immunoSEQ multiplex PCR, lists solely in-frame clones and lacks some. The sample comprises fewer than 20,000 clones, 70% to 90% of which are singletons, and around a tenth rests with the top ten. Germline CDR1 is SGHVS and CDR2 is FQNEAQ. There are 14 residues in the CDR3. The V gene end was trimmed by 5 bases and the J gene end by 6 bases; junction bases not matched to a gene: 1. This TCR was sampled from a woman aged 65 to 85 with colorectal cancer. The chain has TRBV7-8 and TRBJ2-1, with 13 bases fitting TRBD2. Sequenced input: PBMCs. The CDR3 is CASSTSGGANEQFF. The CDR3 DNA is TGTGCCAGCAGCACTAGCGGGGGGGCCAATGAGCAGTTCTTC.